This section outlines one TCR beta chain sequence together with its context. This clone's antigen is unknown. Preparation of the library involved the immunoSEQ multiplex PCR assay. The multiplex PCR relied on a mix of 60 forward primers for TCR Vbeta segments and 13 reverse primers for TCR Jbeta segments. The CDR3 region of rearranged TCR beta genes was amplified from genomic DNA with a multiplex PCR assay. Amplified TCR beta libraries were sequenced as 87-base-pair reads on the Illumina HiSeq System. Per the original workflow: In a later analysis, 77 million or so unique TCR beta chains were counted across the roughly 670 repertoires, and roughly 11 million of these chains were shared by at least two donors. Raw reads were error-corrected and collapsed into unique sequences with a nearest-neighbor algorithm that merged closely related sequences to remove PCR and sequencing errors. Alignment of CDR3 sequences to IMGT reference sequences was used to assign V, D and J gene segments. For a sequence to be retained, a match of at least six nucleotides was required to both a V gene segment and a J gene segment. A rearrangement counted as productive if the CDR3 had no stop codons and remained in frame with V and J, and every other rearrangement counted as non-productive. Following IMGT convention, CDR3 was defined as the stretch from the second conserved V-encoded cysteine to the conserved J-encoded phenylalanine. The earlier analysis of approximately 590 of the donors excluded any sequence lacking an unambiguous match to a single V gene segment. An earlier analysis of fewer than 650 of the donors classified V segments as functional when productive rearrangements were above 56.7% and as segregating when the standard deviation between donors was above 5%. A statistical classification framework was built for diagnosing cytomegalovirus status from the catalog of TCR beta chain sequences. In a later analysis, TCR nucleotide sequences were compared against IMGT/GENE-DB human TR gene sequences so that V and J genes could be assigned. Using the TCRdist pipeline, a later analysis assigned CDR3 sequences along with most-parsimonious VDJ recombination scenarios. In a later analysis, each TCR beta chain was defined by its CDR3 amino acid sequence together with its V-gene family, and reads lacking a unique V-gene family were excluded. As a way to deal with suspected cross-contamination and a sequencing artifact, a later analysis dropped 450 to 700 nucleotide sequences that were highly shared and had low generation probability. In a later analysis, a clonal expansion index was calculated for each public chain from normalized within-repertoire ranks of inferred template counts. A later analysis computed generation probabilities with a VDJ recombination model fitted to out-of-frame rearrangements, and checked the results against IGoR. In a later analysis, hypergeometric tests were used to score TCR-TCR, TCR-HLA and TCR-CMV co-occurrence, with a repertoire-size bias correction applied to TCR pairs. A later analysis estimated false discovery rates by permuting HLA or CMV assignments 20 times. In a later analysis, co-occurring TCRs were grouped using DBSCAN, with TCRdist sequence similarity added in when clustering inside HLA-allele-positive subsets. For co-occurrence clustering, repertoires with fewer than 30,000 or more than 120,000 public chains were excluded, along with four to six repertoires with anomalous nucleotide sharing. The immuneACCESS repertoire file appears here via TCRdb, limited to in-frame rearrangements. These files lack a portion of the clones; in checked studies, under half of the deficit traces to unresolved V genes, and the cause of the others is not known. V and J calls and clone size are those listed in that table; D and trimming were worked out from the DNA. The sample table on file contains 65,000 to 80,000 clones. The ten largest clones add up to around 4.4% of the sample.

The data were obtained in a study of cytomegalovirus exposure and HLA in healthy donors (dated by TCRdb to 2017 to 2019). Describing the broader study: An earlier analysis of 587 of the donors reported 250 to 350 Gb of sequence data and 90 million to 120 million unique TCR beta sequences obtained from approximately 180 million T cells. All discovery cohort repertoires had been generated using a single sequencing platform. On average, approximately 250,000 unique TCR beta nucleotide sequences were sequenced per donor among 398 genotyped donors of the cohort, with roughly 20% of those sequences being non-productive. Rather than drawing on any new phenotypic data, the later analysis identified candidate immune exposures from TCR beta sequences and the way those sequences occurred across donors. A handful of DR-DQ haplotypes were treated as single units for association and clustering because of strong linkage in the cohort. Of the 300 to 450 genotyped donors, about 80% fell in the genetic ancestry cluster associated with self-reported Caucasian donors. An earlier analysis of 500 to 650 of the donors applied high-throughput TCR beta sequencing to assess whether each TCR beta V gene segment acted as functional or pseudogenic. The aim of the study was to test whether cataloging public T cell receptors could identify signatures of past pathogen exposure. High-throughput TCR immunosequencing, statistical association of individual TCRs with disease status, and machine learning were combined to predict cytomegalovirus infection status. The number of typed donors differed by locus: about 620-640 for A, B, C, DRB1 and DQB1; some 540 for DQA1; around 610 for DPA1; and roughly 450 for DPB1. About 320 gigabases of sequencing data and tens of millions of unique TCR sequences were included in an early release covering several hundred HLA-typed donors. Along with the approximately 650-subject first cohort, a separate validation cohort of over a hundred different subjects was used. In a later genetic analysis, genome-wide SNP genotypes for about 65% of the 666 donors were used, and that subset was treated as a discovery cohort. The T cell repertoires of 666 subjects were profiled by immunosequencing and related to cytomegalovirus serostatus. Alongside the repertoire data, information on donor age, sex, ethnicity and CMV serostatus was compiled. A later analysis re-examined previously published TCR beta repertoires from roughly 650 donors and added high-resolution HLA genotyping to investigate patterns of TCR occurrence. HLA typing included class I and class II loci at four-digit resolution. The study at large found these results: Only TCR beta chains were sequenced in this cohort, and the absence of alpha or paired-chain data limited detectable features. When HLA alleles, especially DR and DQ, strongly co-occurred, attributing TCR associations to individual alleles was difficult. The sequencing pipeline was judged likely to have produced a cluster of highly shared sequence variants as a technical artifact. Several of the top co-occurrence clusters appeared to be linked to parvovirus B19, influenza, CMV and Epstein-Barr virus, according to a later analysis. In a later analysis, most CMV-associated TCR beta chains were found to appear HLA-restricted, with HLA associations seemingly driven largely by CMV exposure. At a false discovery rate of 0.05, a later analysis linked about 16,000 TCR beta sequences to specific HLA alleles. A later genetic analysis reported fewer N-insertions in productive TCRs among donors in an Asian-associated ancestry cluster than the roughly 700-donor mean. Because counts were too low, 15 or so rarely observed V segments, including chromosome 9 orphons, were excluded from the earlier analysis of 587 of the donors. The authors suggested that the approach could potentially be generalized to other disease states and immunological phenotypes. Because the 87-base-pair reads could not distinguish some IMGT-functional V segments, including TRBV6-2 and TRBV6-3, those segments were excluded. HLA typing was unavailable for some donors at each locus, so association tests used only the typed subset. A few of the identified cytomegalovirus-associated TCR beta chains were confirmed in vitro to be specific for cytomegalovirus antigens. A later analysis found that HLA-associated TCR beta chains were more clonally expanded and had lower generation probabilities than equally common non-associated chains. Correlated functional status among segregating V segments might reflect linkage disequilibrium, but an unknown experimental factor could not be ruled out. A further reported finding was that TCR beta sequences accurately predicted the HLA-A and HLA-B alleles for most subjects in the first cohort. V-gene and J-gene trimming of TCR beta chains was associated with a missense DCLRE1C variant in a later genetic analysis, and the association was replicated in an independent cohort. Cytomegalovirus status was reported to be diagnosed by the classifier with high specificity and sensitivity in both the original and validation cohorts. In a later analysis, TCR association rates were found to vary across HLA loci, with the most associated TCRs seen for DRB1 alleles and the fewest for HLA-C alleles. An earlier analysis of some 590 of the donors showed that most TCR beta V segments appeared in productive rearrangements either about 87% or about 30% of the time, which broadly matched IMGT annotations. Presence/absence analyses assumed roughly uniform sequencing depth across donors, an assumption that may not hold. The study gave a list of 150 to 200 TCR beta chains associated with cytomegalovirus. While some public TCRs were present in many individuals, most TCR sequences turned up only very rarely across donors. CMV serostatus was the only immune exposure information available for the cohort.

CDR1 and CDR2, per the germline V gene, are SNHLY and FYNNEI. The trim is 6 bases for V and 7 bases for J, with a gap of 18 bases between the germline ends. The CDR3 measures 14 amino acids from cysteine to phenylalanine. The CDR3 DNA has 42 bases and is translated from base 1. The cohort comprised several hundred healthy bone marrow donors. All cohort members were sampled while nominally healthy, although unrecorded immune exposures were likely present. The donor tested CMV seronegative, placing the donor among the 350 to 400 seronegative members of the cohort. A peripheral blood sample was provided by each donor, and peripheral blood mononuclear cells were used for TCR beta sequencing. Genomic DNA extraction from the blood cell samples was performed with the Qiagen DNeasy Blood Extraction Kit.

Sequencing used PBMCs. The sequence links TRBV2 to TRBJ2-5; the D segment cannot be called with confidence. The receptor comes from a man aged 25-45 years in good health and CMV-seronegative. CDR3 protein: CASRPTHTMGTQYF. The DNA reads TGTGCCAGCAGGCCGACACACACAATGGGGACCCAGTACTTC.